The 22 T cell receptor beta chains presented below share a single source sample, sequenced in a study of cytomegalovirus exposure and HLA in healthy donors. The PCR had 60 Vbeta and 13 Jbeta primers. The assay was immunoSEQ multiplex PCR, and TCRdb's table has in-frame clones only and misses some. The sample contains about 140,000 clones, more than 75% of which appear only once. The sample comprised PBMCs. All receptors come from a male donor in good health and CMV-seronegative.

There are a few counts of this clone. V is TRBV4-3 and J is TRBJ2-2; D is unresolved. Trimming pared 1 base from V and 6 bases from J, leaving 9 bases between. Germline V gene lookup returns CDR1 LGHNA and CDR2 YSLEER. The CDR3 runs 14 residues. The CDR3 DNA reads TGCGCCAGCAGCCAAGGAGAGCAACCCGGGGAGCTGTTTTTT. It codes for CASSQGEQPGELFF.

This clone has a single count. The chain recombines TRBV28 with TRBJ1-4; D gene ambiguous. V was clipped by 3 bases and J by 8 bases, with 7 bases between them. Germline V lookup: CDR1 MDHEN, CDR2 SYDVKM. This CDR3 contains 12 residues. The CDR3: CASSLGREKLFF. The CDR3, as DNA: TGTGCCAGCAGTTTGGGCAGGGAAAAACTGTTTTTT.

The V and J genes are TRBV7-3 and TRBJ2-1; no definite D call. V was trimmed by 4 bases and J by 10 bases, leaving 11 bases between them. The CDR3 sequence is 12 residues long. Germline values: CDR1 SGHTA, CDR2 FQGTGA. The CDR3 spells CASSYPPGEQFF. For the CDR3, the DNA is TGTGCCAGCAGCTACCCCCCAGGCGAGCAGTTCTTC.

The rearrangement uses TRBV2 and TRBJ1-2; TRBD1 agrees at 9 bases. The germline CDR1 and CDR2 sequences are SNHLY and FYNNEI. This CDR3 has 14 residues. V shed 6 bases and J 3 bases; nucleotides not matched to a gene: 5. The CDR3 nucleotides are TGTGCCAGCAGACCGACAGGGGGGTACTATGGCTACACCTTC. Its protein is CASRPTGGYYGYTF.

The chain is built from TRBV28 and TRBJ1-4; weak D call: TRBD1 (6 bases). V shed 2 bases and J shed 5 bases, with 9 bases lying between them. This CDR3 contains 14 residues. Germline CDR1 is MDHEN and CDR2 is SYDVKM. CDR3 in DNA: TGTGCCAGCAGTTTAAGGCAGGGGAATGAAAAACTGTTTTTT. Its translation: CASSLRQGNEKLFF.

The chain links TRBV7-9 to TRBJ1-1; 7 bases match TRBD1. This CDR3 contains 12 residues. The trim removed 7 bases at V and 7 bases at J, leaving 6 bases unmatched. The germline gives CDR1 SEHNR, CDR2 FQNEAQ (reference sequence). CDR3 in DNA: TGTGCCAGCAACAGACAGGGTGGTGAAGCTTTCTTT. It yields the protein CASNRQGGEAFF.

The chain links TRBV7-2 to TRBJ2-7; D gene ambiguous. Trimming cost V 5 bases and J 2 bases, with 10 bases left between them. In germline, CDR1 is SGHTA, CDR2 FQGNSA. The CDR3 runs to 13 residues. CDR3 sequence: CASSTDRAYEQYF. For the CDR3, the DNA is TGTGCCAGCAGCACAGACCGTGCCTACGAGCAGTACTTC.

The genes are TRBV28 and TRBJ1-4; a possible D gene is TRBD1 (6 bases). Trimming took off 4 bases at V and 6 bases at J, with 12 bases between the two ends. In germline, CDR1 is MDHEN, CDR2 SYDVKM. The CDR3 is made up of 14 amino acids. The CDR3, as DNA: TGTGCCAGCAGTTCTGGACAGCACCATGAAAAACTGTTTTTT. Its translation: CASSSGQHHEKLFF. The full variable domain, with the rest looked up from reference TRBV28 and TRBJ1-4, is DVKVTQSSRYLVKRTGEKVFLECVQDMDHENMFWYRQDPGLGLRLIYFSYDVKMKEKGDIPEGYSVSREKKERFSLILESASTNQTSMYLCASSSGQHHEKLFFGSGTQLSVL.

The chain joins TRBV19 to TRBJ2-1, with D unclear. This CDR3 comprises 15 residues. V lost 3 bases and J lost 0, with 9 bases in between. Germline CDR1 LNHDA, CDR2 SQIVND (reference sequence). The CDR3 DNA reads as TGTGCCAGTAGTATTGTCAGACACTCCTACAATGAGCAGTTCTTC. This sequence encodes CASSIVRHSYNEQFF.

The V and J genes are TRBV7-2 and TRBJ2-1; D may be TRBD2 (6 bases). Germline V gene data show CDR1 as SGHTA and CDR2 as FQGNSA. V was pared by 2 bases and J by 0 bases, with 11 bases between. CDR3 length: 16 amino acids. The CDR3 here is CASSLFGTGSYNEQFF. The CDR3 DNA sequence: TGTGCCAGCAGCTTATTCGGGACTGGCTCCTACAATGAGCAGTTCTTC.

This clone appeared a single time. The V gene is TRBV5-5, the J gene TRBJ2-7; D may be TRBD1 (6 bases). The CDR3 runs to 15 residues. The V and J ends lost 0 bases and 7 bases respectively, with 17 bases between them. The germline V gene has CDR1 SGHKS and CDR2 YYEKEE (reference sequence). This CDR3 is CASSLDPTGIVEQYF. For the CDR3, the DNA is TGTGCCAGCAGCTTGGACCCTACAGGGATAGTTGAGCAGTACTTC.

The V and J genes are TRBV18 and TRBJ2-7; TRBD1 is a possible D gene (6 bases). The length of the CDR3 is 13 residues. V was trimmed by 6 bases and J by 3 bases, leaving 12 bases between them. CDR1 is KGHSH, CDR2 LQKENI, per germline. The CDR3 DNA sequence: TGTGCCAGCTCCCCTGACAGGTTCTACGAGCAGTACTTC. Amino acids: CASSPDRFYEQYF.

V and J are TRBV7-3 and TRBJ1-1; 7 bases agree with TRBD1. The CDR3 has 14 amino acids. In germline, CDR1 is SGHTA, CDR2 FQGTGA. The V gene end was trimmed by 5 bases and the J gene end by 2 bases; junction bases not matched to a gene: 5. The CDR3 sequence: CASSATGVNTEAFF. In nucleotides, the CDR3 is TGTGCCAGCAGCGCAACAGGGGTTAACACTGAAGCTTTCTTT.

CDR3 bases: TGTGCCAGCAGTGAGAGGATTGATACGCAGTATTTT. Its protein is CASSERIDTQYF. This rearrangement joins TRBV2 to TRBJ2-3, with unresolved D. The CDR3 loop spans 12 amino acids. Per the germline V gene, CDR1 is SNHLY and CDR2 is FYNNEI. V was trimmed by 3 bases and J by 6 bases, leaving 7 bases between them.

V gene TRBV15 combines with J gene TRBJ1-4; 9 bases fit TRBD1. J was trimmed by 7 bases and V by 0 bases; bases with no gene match: 3. The CDR3 loop spans 15 amino acids. The germline V gene has CDR1 LNHNV and CDR2 YYDKDF (reference sequence). This CDR3 reads CATSREDRGGEKLFF. As DNA, the CDR3 is TGTGCCACCAGCAGAGAGGACAGGGGAGGTGAAAAACTGTTTTTT.

With regard to this clone: The same CDR3 is also encoded by other DNA sequences in this sample. The chain links TRBV5-1 to TRBJ2-3; 9 bases line up with TRBD1. The CDR3 length is 14 residues. The V segment lost 0 bases and the J segment 4 bases; nucleotides outside the gene matches: 0. Germline-derived CDR1 and CDR2 are SGHRS and YFSETQ. The CDR3 loop is CASSLGQGADTQYF. CDR3 in DNA: TGCGCCAGCAGCTTGGGACAGGGGGCAGATACGCAGTATTTT.

Worth noting for this clone: Within the sample, other DNA sequences also encode this same CDR3. The chain employs TRBV6-1 and TRBJ1-1; D is possibly TRBD1 (6 bases). Germline V CDR1 and CDR2: MNHNS, SASEGT. The CDR3 sequence is 13 residues long. The V and J ends lost 5 bases and 4 bases respectively, with 11 bases between them. The CDR3, as DNA: TGTGCCAGCAGTTTTACAGGGAGCACTGAAGCTTTCTTT. Translation: CASSFTGSTEAFF.

V is TRBV4-1 and J is TRBJ1-2, with D perhaps matching TRBD1 (6 bases). V was pared by 1 base and J by 6 bases, with 15 bases between. The V gene's germline CDR1 is MGHRA and CDR2 YSYEKL. The CDR3 extends over 15 amino acids. The CDR3 nucleotides read TGCGCCAGCAGCCAAGTCGGCAGGGGAGGGGATGGCTACACCTTC. Its protein product is CASSQVGRGGDGYTF.

V and J are TRBV27 and TRBJ1-1, with D tentatively TRBD1 (6 bases). Per germline, CDR1 MNHEY and CDR2 SMNVEV (reference sequence). The CDR3 sequence is 15 residues long. With 5 bases removed from V and 5 bases from J, the gap between germline ends came to 18 bases. As DNA, the CDR3 is TGTGCCAGCAGTGCGGCCGGGCAGGGGAAAACTGAAGCTTTCTTT. Translating it yields CASSAAGQGKTEAFF.

This clone was observed a single time. The chain is built from TRBV29-1 and TRBJ1-2; TRBD1 matches 7 bases. CDR1 SQVTM and CDR2 ANQGSEA come from the germline V gene. CDR3 length: 13 amino acids. J lost 0 bases, V lost 7 bases, and 5 bases had no gene match. The DNA for the CDR3 is TGCAGCGCGACACAGGGGACTAACTATGGCTACACCTTC. This codes for CSATQGTNYGYTF.

The chain combines TRBV7-6 with TRBJ2-7; D is perhaps TRBD1 (5 bases). Germline V CDR1 and CDR2: SGHVS, FNYEAQ. CDR3 size: 15 residues. V lost 1 base, J lost 2 bases, and 12 bases lay in between. The chain's CDR3 is CASSLVDTFPYEQYF. CDR3 nucleotide sequence: TGTGCCAGCAGCTTAGTGGACACCTTTCCCTACGAGCAGTACTTC.

The CDR3 sequence: CASSLQGDLNQPQHF. Here the CDR3 DNA reads TGTGCCAGCTCACTCCAGGGCGACCTCAATCAGCCCCAGCATTTT. The J gene is TRBJ1-5, the V gene TRBV18, with D perhaps matching TRBD1 (5 bases). Trimming removed 4 bases from V and 3 bases from J, with 13 bases in between. This CDR3 is built from 15 residues. Germline lookup yields CDR1 KGHSH and CDR2 LQKENI.